Listed here are 19 T cell receptor beta chains from one sample, sequenced in a study of OX40 agonist ivuxolimab in advanced cancers. Assay used: immunoSEQ multiplex PCR; TCRdb lists only in-frame clones, some missing. The repertoire holds around 44,000 clones, with approximately 83% as singletons. The sequencing here drew on CD4+ or CD8+ T cells sorted from blood, taken in a trial of the OX40 agonist ivuxolimab. These receptors all come from an adult with an advanced solid tumor such as melanoma, head and neck, liver or kidney cancer.

This clone was counted once. The chain employs TRBV28 and TRBJ2-2; TRBD1 matches 10 bases. The germline gives CDR1 MDHEN, CDR2 SYDVKM. V dropped 4 bases and J dropped 5; count of bases not matched to a gene: 7. This CDR3 contains 16 residues. The CDR3 reads CASSSSDRGVTGELFF. The CDR3 bases are TGTGCCAGCAGTTCCTCGGACAGGGGGGTGACCGGGGAGCTGTTTTTT.

The chain joins TRBV9 to TRBJ1-3; D gene unclear. The germline V gene has CDR1 SGDLS and CDR2 YYNGEE. This CDR3 is built from 12 residues. V lost 4 bases and J lost 7, with 9 bases in between. The CDR3 reads CASSFPSNTIYF. The CDR3 bases are TGTGCCAGCAGCTTTCCAAGCAACACCATATATTTT.

The V call is TRBV27, the J call TRBJ2-7; D gene unclear. Germline V gene data show CDR1 as MNHEY and CDR2 as SMNVEV (reference sequence). The CDR3 extends over 13 amino acids. V shed 2 bases and J shed 6 bases, with 11 bases lying between them. CDR3 nucleotides: TGTGCCAGCAGTTTAAAACCTGGGTTCGAGCAGTACTTC. Encoded protein: CASSLKPGFEQYF.

The gene calls are TRBV5-6 and TRBJ2-3; D unclear. The CDR3 is made up of 11 amino acids. CDR1 SGHDT and CDR2 YYEEEE come from the germline V gene. V lost 4 bases, J lost 3 bases, and 3 bases lay in between. Here the CDR3 DNA reads TGTGCCAGCAGCCGAACAGATACGCAGTATTTT. Its protein product is CASSRTDTQYF.

This chain joins TRBV18 and TRBJ2-1, with 14 bases lining up with TRBD2. Germline CDR1 KGHSH, CDR2 LQKENI. V was clipped by 6 bases and J by 4 bases; unmatched bases: 8. This CDR3 region has 17 residues. The CDR3 DNA is TGTGCCAGCTCTCCCGGACTAGCGGGAGGTCGGTACAATGAGCAGTTCTTC. Translating gives CASSPGLAGGRYNEQFF.

The V and J genes are TRBV6-5 and TRBJ1-2; D unresolved. The CDR3 contains 15 residues. Trimming left V 0 bases short and J 6 bases short, with 14 bases between. Germline V CDR1 and CDR2: MNHEY, SVGAGI. The CDR3 bases are TGTGCCAGCAGTTACTCGGCGGCCCCCTGGGATGGCTACACCTTC. This encodes CASSYSAAPWDGYTF.

V usage is TRBV28 and J usage is TRBJ1-5, with D perhaps TRBD1 (6 bases). V dropped 5 bases and J dropped 4 bases, with 18 bases sitting between them. The germline V gene encodes CDR1 MDHEN and CDR2 SYDVKM. CDR3 length equals 16 residues. The chain's CDR3 is CASSPPEGGRNQPQHF. The CDR3 region has the DNA TGTGCCAGCAGTCCGCCTGAGGGGGGGAGAAATCAGCCCCAGCATTTT.

The J gene is TRBJ2-3, the V gene TRBV2, with a possible D match to TRBD2 (6 bases). CDR1 is SNHLY, CDR2 FYNNEI, per germline. Trimming cost V 8 bases and J 0 bases, with 15 bases left between them. The length of the CDR3 is 15 residues. CDR3 in DNA: TGTGCCAGCGGAGGGCGGACATCAAGCACAGATACGCAGTATTTT. It encodes CASGGRTSSTDTQYF.

The rearrangement joins TRBV19 to TRBJ2-1; 8 bases align to TRBD2. Germline-derived CDR1 and CDR2 are LNHDA and SQIVND (reference sequence). V shed 6 bases, J shed 2 bases, and the junction held 9 bases outside the gene matches. The CDR3 is 16 amino acids. DNA for the CDR3: TGTGCCAGTAGAACCGAACTAGCGGAACCCTACAATGAGCAGTTCTTC. This codes for CASRTELAEPYNEQFF.

The genes are TRBV7-9 and TRBJ1-5; no reliable D call. This CDR3 region has 16 residues. V was clipped by 1 base and J by 2 bases, with 12 bases between them. From germline, CDR1 is SEHNR and CDR2 FQNEAQ (reference sequence). DNA for the CDR3: TGTGCCAGCAGCTTAGGGAGGGAGGTCGGCAATCAGCCCCAGCATTTT. The encoded protein is CASSLGREVGNQPQHF.

This chain joins TRBV19 and TRBJ1-5; D not certain. The ends were cut back, 3 bases at V and 9 bases at J, with 12 bases in the middle. The CDR3 is 13 amino acids. Germline V gene lookup returns CDR1 LNHDA and CDR2 SQIVND (reference sequence). The CDR3: CASSIAADSPQHF. The DNA for the CDR3 is TGTGCCAGTAGTATTGCGGCGGATTCGCCCCAGCATTTT.

The V gene is TRBV4-1, the J gene TRBJ1-3; D gene unclear. V was shortened by 1 base and J by 0 bases, with 7 bases between the two germline ends. The V gene's germline CDR1 is MGHRA and CDR2 YSYEKL. The CDR3 spans 15 residues. This CDR3 is CASSQGMISGNTIYF. The CDR3 nucleotides are TGCGCCAGCAGCCAAGGAATGATCTCTGGAAACACCATATATTTT.

The rearrangement links TRBV28 to TRBJ2-5; D not certain. V lost 2 bases and J 5 bases, leaving 9 bases between the germline ends. The CDR3 length is 13 residues. Germline values: CDR1 MDHEN, CDR2 SYDVKM. CDR3 loop: CASSLNLGETQYF. The CDR3 DNA reads TGTGCCAGCAGTTTAAATCTAGGTGAGACCCAGTACTTC.

J is TRBJ1-5 and V is TRBV6-1; D may be TRBD1 (5 bases). V lost 6 bases and J lost 4, with 16 bases in between. This CDR3 has 15 amino acids. Germline CDR1 MNHNS, CDR2 SASEGT. Here the CDR3 reads CASRQERGANQPQHF. DNA for the CDR3: TGTGCCAGCAGGCAAGAGAGGGGTGCGAATCAGCCCCAGCATTTT.

Only a few counts were recorded for this clone. The chain joins TRBV29-1 to TRBJ1-2; D not certain. The CDR3 spans 13 residues. Trimming cost V 7 bases and J 8 bases, with 20 bases left between them. Germline V CDR1 and CDR2: SQVTM, ANQGSEA. The CDR3 reads CSAGSGLANGYTF. The CDR3 DNA is TGCAGCGCCGGGTCGGGTTTAGCTAACGGCTACACCTTC.

This sequence joins TRBV18 and TRBJ1-3, with 7 bases that match TRBD1. This CDR3 contains 15 residues. V was pared by 6 bases and J by 4 bases, with 9 bases of the junction left unmatched. Looked up from germline, CDR1 is KGHSH and CDR2 is LQKENI. This CDR3 is CASSPDRVTGNTIYF. DNA for the CDR3: TGTGCCAGCTCTCCAGACAGGGTCACCGGAAACACCATATATTTT.

V and J are TRBV6-6 and TRBJ2-5; 9 bases align to TRBD1. The CDR3 length is 15 residues. V trimming: 4 bases; J trimming: 5 bases; junction bases outside the gene matches: 8. From germline, CDR1 is MNHNY and CDR2 SVGAGI (reference sequence). The CDR3 loop is CASSSPGQGLETQYF. The CDR3 bases are TGTGCCAGCAGTTCCCCGGGACAGGGTTTGGAGACCCAGTACTTC.

CDR3 coding DNA: TGCGCCAGCAGATCCGGGACAGGGCCCTACGAGCAGTACTTC. Protein product: CASRSGTGPYEQYF. V and J are TRBV5-1 and TRBJ2-7, with 9 bases matching TRBD1. The CDR3 loop spans 14 amino acids. Germline V gives CDR1 SGHRS, CDR2 YFSETQ. V lost 5 bases and J lost 2; bases outside the gene matches: 5. Drawing the rest from reference TRBV5-1 and TRBJ2-7, the complete variable domain is KAGVTQTPRYLIKTRGQQVTLSCSPISGHRSVSWYQQTPGQGLQFLFEYFSETQRNKGNFPGRFSGRQFSNSRSEMNVSTLELGDSALYLCASRSGTGPYEQYFGPGTRLTVT.

This chain joins TRBV7-9 and TRBJ1-4; 8 nucleotides align to TRBD1. V trimming: 4 bases; J trimming: 13 bases; junction bases outside the gene matches: 5. CDR1 is SEHNR and CDR2 is FQNEAQ in the germline V gene (reference sequence). The CDR3 is 12 residues long. CDR3 in amino acids: CASSSGQGALFF. In DNA form, the CDR3 reads TGTGCCAGCAGCTCCGGACAGGGCGCACTGTTTTTT.